Listed below are T cell receptor beta chains from one sample, sequenced in a study of breast tumors, draining lymph nodes, adjacent tissues. TCRdb re-called the multiplex PCR reads with MiXCR, one entry per CDR3 protein. The sample includes approximately 300,000 distinct CDR3 sequences, over 30% of them seen just once. Specimen: axillary lymph node tissue. These receptor sequences come from a female donor with breast cancer. Some clones in this sample may be carry-over from other donors' samples. CDR3s include the opening cysteine and the closing phenylalanine or tryptophan. A D gene is named only where the DNA matches it firmly. For some rows the clone size is stated as once, few or many, or as a class when expanded; others skip it.

J,length,V,D,size,CDR3,DNA
TRBJ2-5,15,TRBV7-8,TRBD2,.,CASSLGGGGTETQYF,TGTGCCAGCAGCTTGGGCGGGGGAGGTACAGAGACCCAGTACTTC
TRBJ2-3,16,TRBV12-5,.,.,CASGFPSLAGTDTQYF,TGTGCTAGTGGTTTTCCTAGCCTAGCCGGCACAGATACGCAGTATTTT
TRBJ2-7,11,TRBV28,.,few,CASSFYDEQYF,TGTGCCAGCAGTTTCTACGACGAGCAGTACTTC
TRBJ1-2,16,TRBV14,.,many,CASSQDGDGDYYGYTF,TGTGCCAGCAGCCAAGATGGAGACGGGGATTACTATGGCTACACCTTC
TRBJ2-3,15,TRBV6-5,TRBD2,many,CASAAGGGDTDTQYF,TGTGCCAGCGCTGCGGGGGGCGGAGATACAGATACGCAGTATTTT
TRBJ1-6,15,TRBV27,.,many,CASSFFRAGNSPLHF,TGTGCCAGCAGTTTCTTTAGGGCTGGGAATTCACCCCTCCACTTT
TRBJ2-6,20,TRBV2,.,many,CASSPSVPTGANSGANVLTF,TGTGCCAGCAGCCCTAGCGTGCCAACAGGGGCAAATTCTGGGGCCAACGTCCTGACTTTC
TRBJ1-6,14,TRBV6-6,.,many,CASSHAGSGSPLHF,TGTGCCAGCAGTCACGCCGGGAGCGGTTCACCCCTCCACTTT
TRBJ2-7,12,TRBV6-5,.,many,CAVGDRTYEQYF,TGTGCCGTTGGCGACAGAACCTACGAGCAGTACTTC
TRBJ2-3,15,TRBV9,TRBD2,many,CASSESSGRADTQYF,TGTGCCAGCAGCGAGAGTAGCGGGAGGGCCGATACGCAGTATTTT
TRBJ2-5,13,TRBV7-8,.,.,CASSLNVNGGQYF,TGTGCCAGCAGCTTAAATGTAAATGGGGGACAGTACTTC
TRBJ1-2,15,TRBV10-3,TRBD1,.,CAISLETGPNYGYTF,TGTGCCATCAGCCTCGAGACAGGGCCTAACTATGGCTACACCTTC
TRBJ2-7,16,TRBV7-8,TRBD2,many,CASSLGLAGGPYEQYF,TGTGCCAGCAGCTTAGGGTTAGCGGGAGGGCCGTACGAGCAGTACTTC
TRBJ1-5,15,TRBV7-8,.,.,CASSLVQGGNQPQHF,TGTGCCAGCAGCTTAGTACAGGGTGGCAATCAGCCCCAGCATTTT
TRBJ2-3,17,TRBV19,TRBD2,.,CASSIGLAGGPINTQYF,TGTGCCAGTAGTATCGGACTAGCGGGAGGACCCATAAATACGCAGTATTTT
TRBJ2-7,15,TRBV12-3/TRBV12-4,TRBD2,many,CASTPRSGRNYEQYF,TGTGCCAGCACACCACGTAGCGGGAGGAACTACGAGCAGTACTTC
TRBJ2-7,14,TRBV19,.,.,CASSMALASYEQYF,TGTGCCAGTAGTATGGCCTTGGCCTCCTACGAGCAGTACTTC
TRBJ1-1,16,TRBV11-2,TRBD1,.,CASSFQTGIKHSEAFF,TGTGCCAGCAGCTTCCAGACAGGGATCAAACACTCCGAAGCTTTCTTT
TRBJ2-3,11,TRBV2,TRBD2,many,CASSTGGTQYF,TGTGCCAGCAGCACGGGAGGTACGCAGTATTTT
TRBJ1-3,17,TRBV6-1,.,few,CASSELGLGGSGNTIYF,TGTGCCAGCAGTGAATTGGGGTTGGGAGGGTCTGGAAACACCATATATTTT
TRBJ1-6,16,TRBV11-2,.,.,CTSSLRAAGNNSPLHF,TGTACCAGCAGTCTAAGGGCAGCCGGGAACAATTCACCCCTCCACTTT
TRBJ1-4,15,TRBV18,.,few,CASSPPGLIGEKLFF,TGTGCCAGCTCACCACCGGGCCTGATTGGGGAAAAACTGTTTTTT
TRBJ2-7,11,TRBV6-5,.,many,CASSHSDEQYF,TGTGCCAGCTCCCACTCAGACGAGCAGTACTTC
TRBJ1-5,13,TRBV14,.,many,CASSQDLDQPQHF,TGTGCCAGCAGCCAAGATCTAGATCAGCCCCAGCATTTT
TRBJ1-3,15,TRBV7-2,TRBD1,many,CASSRNRGGGNTIYF,TGTGCCAGCAGCCGTAACAGGGGAGGTGGAAACACCATATATTTT